Shown below are 10 T cell receptor beta chains from a single sample sequenced in a study of T-cell memory formation after mild COVID-19. One entry per CDR3 protein, called by TCRdb with MiXCR from the 5' RACE reads. The sample has around 370,000 distinct CDR3 sequences, under 25% seen once. The source material was PBMCs or a T cell subset sorted from them (not recorded which). These receptors were obtained from an adult woman who had mild COVID-19 (a few samples of this study predate the infection). Cell type and time point are not known.

The rearrangement joins TRBV9 to TRBJ2-4, with 9 bases fitting TRBD2. The CDR3 totals 17 residues. The germline V gene has CDR1 SGDLS and CDR2 YYNGEE. V trimming: 0 bases; J trimming: 4 bases; junction bases outside the gene matches: 8. The CDR3 loop is CASSVGPLAGLKNIQYF. CDR3 nucleotide sequence: TGTGCCAGCAGCGTAGGGCCGCTAGCGGGACTTAAAAACATTCAGTACTTC.

The V call is TRBV29-1, the J call TRBJ2-7, with D uncertain. Trimming cost V 6 bases and J 3 bases, with 9 bases left between them. The germline CDR1 and CDR2 sequences are SQVTM and ANQGSEA. CDR3 length: 11 residues. CDR3 region: CSVEELYEQYF. DNA for the CDR3: TGCAGCGTCGAGGAGCTCTACGAGCAGTACTTC.

This clonotype was counted only a few times. The V gene is TRBV19, the J gene TRBJ2-7, with 11 bases aligning to TRBD2. V lost 6 bases to trimming and J lost 4 bases; unmatched junction nucleotides: 5. This CDR3 has 14 amino acids. The germline gives CDR1 LNHDA, CDR2 SQIVND (reference sequence). The CDR3 coding sequence is TGTGCCAGTAGAGAGACTAGCGGGACTTACGAGCAGTACTTC. This translates into CASRETSGTYEQYF.

The V gene is TRBV7-2, the J gene TRBJ2-5; tentative D call: TRBD1 (6 bases). Trimming stripped 4 bases from V and 4 bases from J, with 22 bases between. CDR1 is SGHTA, CDR2 FQGNSA, per germline. The CDR3 has 17 amino acids. This CDR3 reads CASSYLRGQTSLETQYF. The CDR3 nucleotides are TGTGCCAGCAGCTACCTCAGGGGCCAAACGTCGTTAGAGACCCAGTACTTC.

The chain combines TRBV6-5 with TRBJ1-2; D remains ambiguous. The CDR3 runs to 17 residues. Germline-derived CDR1 and CDR2 are MNHEY and SVGAGI. The V end was cut by 4 bases, the J end by 3 bases, with 21 bases between. DNA of the CDR3: TGTGCCAGCAGTTTCGAATCGGCCCATCATGGGGACTATGGCTACACCTTC. The encoded protein is CASSFESAHHGDYGYTF.

V gene TRBV18 combines with J gene TRBJ2-1, with 8 positions matching TRBD2. J gave up 7 bases and V 3 bases, and 14 bases lay outside the gene matches. The CDR3 has 17 residues. The germline gives CDR1 KGHSH, CDR2 LQKENI. DNA for the CDR3: TGTGCCAGCTCACCGCCGGAAGCGGGGGCCACTACGAATGAGCAGTTCTTC. Its protein product is CASSPPEAGATTNEQFF.

Only a few counts were recorded for this clonotype. This chain joins TRBV4-3 and TRBJ2-7; TRBD2 agrees at 14 bases. CDR3 length: 16 residues. Germline assignment: CDR1 LGHNA and CDR2 YSLEER. Germline trimming cut 5 bases from V and 5 bases from J; bases unmatched to any gene: 8. CDR3 in DNA: TGCGCCAGCAGCGACCGACTAGCGGGAGGGCTGAACGAGCAGTACTTC. This sequence encodes CASSDRLAGGLNEQYF.

This clonotype turned up a few times. V gene TRBV6-5 combines with J gene TRBJ2-5, with D unresolved. The CDR3 length is 15 residues. From germline, CDR1 is MNHEY and CDR2 SVGAGI. Trimming stripped 2 bases from V and 4 bases from J, with 14 bases between. The CDR3 protein is CASSYDPGGRETQYF. The CDR3 DNA reads as TGTGCCAGCAGTTACGATCCGGGTGGGCGAGAGACCCAGTACTTC.

In its sample, this clonotype was seen a few times. The chain has TRBV15 and TRBJ2-7; 10 bases align to TRBD2. The length of the CDR3 is 16 residues. The trim removed 1 base at V and 5 bases at J, leaving 8 bases unmatched. Germline V gene lookup returns CDR1 LNHNV and CDR2 YYDKDF (reference sequence). CDR3 residues: CATSRVRGLAGDEQYF. In nucleotides, the CDR3 is TGTGCCACCAGCAGAGTGCGGGGGCTAGCGGGAGACGAGCAGTACTTC. The variable domain in full, completed from reference TRBV15 and TRBJ2-7, reads DAMVIQNPRYQVTQFGKPVTLSCSQTLNHNVMYWYQQKSSQAPKLLFHYYDKDFNNEADTPDNFQSRRPNTSFCFLDIRSPGLGDTAMYLCATSRVRGLAGDEQYFGPGTRLTVT.

The chain links TRBV5-6 to TRBJ1-1; D unclear. This CDR3 contains 14 residues. From germline, CDR1 is SGHDT and CDR2 YYEEEE. V was trimmed by 0 bases and J by 5 bases, leaving 11 bases between them. CDR3: CASSLGGYRTEAFF. CDR3 coding DNA: TGTGCCAGCAGCTTGGGTGGGTATAGGACTGAAGCTTTCTTT.